This T cell receptor beta chain was identified in a study of cytomegalovirus exposure and HLA in healthy donors. Libraries were prepared by immunoSEQ multiplex PCR; TCRdb keeps only in-frame clonotypes and omits some of them. The table lists hundreds of thousands of clones, roughly 88% of them singletons. The donors were part of the approximately 120-subject validation cohort, which stood apart from the approximately 670-subject first cohort. With respect to this clone: Its cognate antigen is unknown.

CDR3 length equals 15 residues. Trimming took off 1 base at V and 0 bases at J, with 9 bases between the two ends. Per germline, CDR1 SGHTA and CDR2 FQGNSA. Study-wide points: It was found in a later analysis that first-cohort TCR clusters tended to co-occur in the approximately 120 validation repertoires.

The sample was PBMCs. This receptor was identified in a woman aged 25 to 45 in good health and CMV-seropositive. The chain combines TRBV7-2 with TRBJ1-1; D is undetermined. This CDR3 is CASSLGSVMNTEAFF. For the CDR3, the DNA is TGTGCCAGCAGCTTAGGTTCAGTGATGAACACTGAAGCTTTCTTT.